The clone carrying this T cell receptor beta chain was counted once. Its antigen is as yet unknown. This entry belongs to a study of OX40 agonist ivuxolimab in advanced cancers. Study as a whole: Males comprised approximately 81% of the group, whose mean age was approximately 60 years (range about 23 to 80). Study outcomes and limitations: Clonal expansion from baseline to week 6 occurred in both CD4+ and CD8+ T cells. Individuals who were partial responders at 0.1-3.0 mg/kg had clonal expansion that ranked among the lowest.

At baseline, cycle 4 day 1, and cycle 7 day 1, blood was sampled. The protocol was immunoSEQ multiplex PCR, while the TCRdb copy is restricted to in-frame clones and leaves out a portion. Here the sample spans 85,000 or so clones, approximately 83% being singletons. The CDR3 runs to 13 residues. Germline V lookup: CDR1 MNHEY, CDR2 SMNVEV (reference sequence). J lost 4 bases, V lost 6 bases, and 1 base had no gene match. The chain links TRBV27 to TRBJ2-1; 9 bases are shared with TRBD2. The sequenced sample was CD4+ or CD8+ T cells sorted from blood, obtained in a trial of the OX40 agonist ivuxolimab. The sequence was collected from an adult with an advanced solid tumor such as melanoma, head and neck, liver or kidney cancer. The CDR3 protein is CASRLAGYNEQFF. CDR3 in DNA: TGTGCCAGCAGGCTAGCGGGGTACAATGAGCAGTTCTTC.